The rows below give T cell receptor beta chains drawn from one sample of a study of shared clonotypes between healthy human individuals. Generated by immunoSEQ multiplex PCR, the TCRdb table keeps only in-frame clones and is missing some. The sample shows some 2,100,000 clones, about 93% of them seen only once. Sequencing was performed on naive CD8+ T cells from PBMCs. All receptors come from a man younger than 35 in good health. Some clones in this sample may be carry-over from other donors' samples. CDR3s include the opening cysteine and the closing phenylalanine or tryptophan. D genes are given only for firm matches. For some rows the clone size is stated as once, few or many, or as a class when expanded; others skip it.

d_call: -
v_call: TRBV27
j_call: TRBJ2-1
clone_size: -
cdr3_aa: CASSLRGAEGSYNEQFF
cdr3_nt: TGTGCCAGCAGTCTTAGGGGGGCGGAGGGGTCCTACAATGAGCAGTTCTTC

d_call: -
v_call: TRBV11-2
j_call: TRBJ1-3
clone_size: -
cdr3_aa: CASQQETHSGNTIYF
cdr3_nt: TGTGCCAGCCAACAGGAAACCCACTCTGGAAACACCATATATTTT

d_call: -
v_call: TRBV27
j_call: TRBJ1-1
clone_size: -
cdr3_aa: CASSLAGPWGTEAFF
cdr3_nt: TGTGCCAGCTCCCTCGCGGGACCGTGGGGCACTGAAGCTTTCTTT

d_call: TRBD1
v_call: TRBV7-3
j_call: TRBJ1-1
clone_size: -
cdr3_aa: CASSSTGGRGTEAFF
cdr3_nt: TGTGCCAGCAGCTCAACAGGGGGCAGGGGCACTGAAGCTTTCTTT

d_call: -
v_call: TRBV18
j_call: TRBJ1-1
clone_size: -
cdr3_aa: CASSPNAVNTEAFF
cdr3_nt: TGTGCCAGCTCACCAAATGCAGTGAACACTGAAGCTTTCTTT

d_call: TRBD1
v_call: TRBV5-6
j_call: TRBJ2-7
clone_size: once
cdr3_aa: CASSANLRQGEYF
cdr3_nt: TGTGCCAGCAGCGCGAATCTGAGACAGGGAGAGTACTTC

d_call: -
v_call: TRBV5-6
j_call: TRBJ2-2
clone_size: -
cdr3_aa: CASSFSPGNTGELFF
cdr3_nt: TGTGCCAGCAGCTTTTCTCCCGGGAACACCGGGGAGCTGTTTTTT

d_call: -
v_call: TRBV10-3
j_call: TRBJ2-7
clone_size: -
cdr3_aa: CAISEADRTSGEQYF
cdr3_nt: TGTGCCATCAGTGAGGCGGACCGAACTTCGGGTGAGCAGTACTTC

d_call: -
v_call: TRBV7-9
j_call: TRBJ1-1
clone_size: -
cdr3_aa: CASSLVEVGKAFF
cdr3_nt: TGTGCCAGCAGCTTAGTTGAAGTAGGGAAAGCTTTCTTT

d_call: TRBD1
v_call: TRBV2
j_call: TRBJ2-1
clone_size: few
cdr3_aa: CASSESRGGTGWFF
cdr3_nt: TGTGCCAGCAGCGAGAGCCGGGGCGGGACAGGGTGGTTCTTC

d_call: -
v_call: TRBV15
j_call: TRBJ2-2
clone_size: -
cdr3_aa: CATSRDRLAENTGELFF
cdr3_nt: TGTGCCACCAGCAGAGACCGGTTAGCGGAGAACACCGGGGAGCTGTTTTTT

d_call: -
v_call: TRBV19
j_call: TRBJ2-5
clone_size: -
cdr3_aa: CASSIFGVRFQETQYF
cdr3_nt: TGTGCCAGTAGTATATTTGGAGTCCGGTTTCAGGAGACCCAGTACTTC

d_call: -
v_call: TRBV19
j_call: TRBJ2-7
clone_size: -
cdr3_aa: CASSIEAGSEQYF
cdr3_nt: TGTGCCAGTAGTATAGAGGCAGGCTCCGAGCAGTACTTC

d_call: -
v_call: TRBV15
j_call: TRBJ1-1
clone_size: -
cdr3_aa: CATSIRGLNTEAFF
cdr3_nt: TGTGCCACCAGCATCAGGGGCTTGAACACTGAAGCTTTCTTT

d_call: -
v_call: TRBV9
j_call: TRBJ2-7
clone_size: -
cdr3_aa: CASSEADSYEQYF
cdr3_nt: TGTGCCAGCAGCGAGGCCGACTCCTACGAGCAGTACTTC

d_call: -
v_call: TRBV19
j_call: TRBJ1-5
clone_size: -
cdr3_aa: CASSIVQEPKGNQPQHF
cdr3_nt: TGTGCCAGTAGTATAGTCCAGGAACCCAAGGGCAATCAGCCCCAGCATTTT

d_call: TRBD1
v_call: TRBV7-3
j_call: TRBJ2-1
clone_size: -
cdr3_aa: CASSWTGGAYNEQFF
cdr3_nt: TGTGCCAGCAGCTGGACAGGGGGCGCCTACAATGAGCAGTTCTTC

d_call: TRBD1
v_call: TRBV5-6
j_call: TRBJ2-1
clone_size: once
cdr3_aa: CASRPDREPSGEQFF
cdr3_nt: TGTGCCAGCAGACCGGACAGGGAGCCCTCGGGTGAGCAGTTCTTC

d_call: -
v_call: TRBV2
j_call: TRBJ2-1
clone_size: -
cdr3_aa: CASRKGLASYNEQFF
cdr3_nt: TGTGCCAGCCGAAAAGGGCTAGCATCCTACAATGAGCAGTTCTTC

d_call: -
v_call: TRBV28
j_call: TRBJ2-1
clone_size: -
cdr3_aa: CASRAGGGPPPTYNEQFF
cdr3_nt: TGTGCCAGCAGGGCAGGTGGGGGTCCACCGCCTACCTACAATGAGCAGTTCTTC

d_call: -
v_call: TRBV27
j_call: TRBJ1-5
clone_size: -
cdr3_aa: CASSPRETNQPQHF
cdr3_nt: TGTGCCAGCAGTCCCAGGGAGACCAATCAGCCCCAGCATTTT

d_call: -
v_call: TRBV2
j_call: TRBJ1-5
clone_size: -
cdr3_aa: CASREPTGYQPQHF
cdr3_nt: TGTGCCAGCAGAGAGCCCACAGGGTACCAGCCCCAGCATTTT

d_call: -
v_call: TRBV19
j_call: TRBJ1-1
clone_size: -
cdr3_aa: CASSLVGSGNTEAFF
cdr3_nt: TGTGCCAGTAGTCTGGTAGGCTCCGGGAACACTGAAGCTTTCTTT